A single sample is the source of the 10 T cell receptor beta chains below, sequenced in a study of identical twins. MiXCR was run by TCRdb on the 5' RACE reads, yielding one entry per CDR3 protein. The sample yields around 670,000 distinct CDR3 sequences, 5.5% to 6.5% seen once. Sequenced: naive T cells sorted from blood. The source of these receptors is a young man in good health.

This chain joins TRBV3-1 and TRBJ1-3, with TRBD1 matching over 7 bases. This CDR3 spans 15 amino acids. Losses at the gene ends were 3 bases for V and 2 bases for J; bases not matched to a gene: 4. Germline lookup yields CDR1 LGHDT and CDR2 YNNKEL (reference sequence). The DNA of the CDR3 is TGTGCCAGCAGCCAGCCACAGGGGACTGGAAACACCATATATTTT. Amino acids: CASSQPQGTGNTIYF.

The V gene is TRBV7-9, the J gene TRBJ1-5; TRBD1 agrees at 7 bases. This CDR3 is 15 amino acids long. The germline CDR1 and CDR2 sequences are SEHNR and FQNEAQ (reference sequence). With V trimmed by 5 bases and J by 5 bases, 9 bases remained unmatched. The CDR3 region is CASSHDREIDQPQHF. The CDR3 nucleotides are TGTGCCAGCAGCCATGACAGGGAAATAGATCAGCCCCAGCATTTT.

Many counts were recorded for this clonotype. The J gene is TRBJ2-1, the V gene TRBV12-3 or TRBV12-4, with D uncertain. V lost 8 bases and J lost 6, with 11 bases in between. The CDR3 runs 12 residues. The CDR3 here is CASETLGNEQFF. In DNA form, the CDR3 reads TGTGCCAGCGAAACGCTAGGCAATGAGCAGTTCTTC.

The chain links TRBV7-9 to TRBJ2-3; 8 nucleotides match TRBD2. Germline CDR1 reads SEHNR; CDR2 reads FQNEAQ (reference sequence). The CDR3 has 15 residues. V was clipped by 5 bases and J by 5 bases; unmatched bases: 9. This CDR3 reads CASSPRSGSIDTQYF. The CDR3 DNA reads TGTGCCAGCAGCCCTAGGAGCGGGAGTATAGATACGCAGTATTTT.

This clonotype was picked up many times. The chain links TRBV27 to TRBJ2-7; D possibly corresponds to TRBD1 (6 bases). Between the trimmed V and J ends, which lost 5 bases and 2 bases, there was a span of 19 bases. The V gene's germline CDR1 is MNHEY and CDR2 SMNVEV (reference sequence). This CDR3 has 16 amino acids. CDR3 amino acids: CASSPLQGIMPYEQYF. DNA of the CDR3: TGTGCCAGCAGTCCGTTACAGGGAATCATGCCCTACGAGCAGTACTTC.

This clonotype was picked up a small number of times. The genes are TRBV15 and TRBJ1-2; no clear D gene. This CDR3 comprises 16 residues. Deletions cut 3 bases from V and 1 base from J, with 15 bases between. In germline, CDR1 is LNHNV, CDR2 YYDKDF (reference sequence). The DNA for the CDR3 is TGTGCCACCAGCAGGGAAAGGGTGGCTATTAACTATGGCTACACCTTC. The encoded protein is CATSRERVAINYGYTF.

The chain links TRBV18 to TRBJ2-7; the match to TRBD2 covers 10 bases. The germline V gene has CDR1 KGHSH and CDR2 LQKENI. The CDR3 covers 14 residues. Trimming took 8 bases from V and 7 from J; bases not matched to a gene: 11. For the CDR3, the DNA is TGTGCCAGCCGCCCCAGCGGGGGGGTCGGAGAGCAGTACTTC. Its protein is CASRPSGGVGEQYF.

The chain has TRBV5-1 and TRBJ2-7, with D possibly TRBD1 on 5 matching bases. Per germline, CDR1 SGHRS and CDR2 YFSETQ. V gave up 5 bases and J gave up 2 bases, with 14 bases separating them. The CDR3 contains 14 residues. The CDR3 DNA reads TGCGCCAGCAGTTTGACAGATCCAACCTACGAGCAGTACTTC. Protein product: CASSLTDPTYEQYF.

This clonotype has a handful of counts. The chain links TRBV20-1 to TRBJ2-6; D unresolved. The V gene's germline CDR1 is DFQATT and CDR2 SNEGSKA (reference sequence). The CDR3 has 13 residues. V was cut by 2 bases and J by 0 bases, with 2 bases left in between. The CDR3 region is CSARNSGANVLTF. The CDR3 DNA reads TGCAGTGCTAGAAACTCTGGGGCCAACGTCCTGACTTTC.

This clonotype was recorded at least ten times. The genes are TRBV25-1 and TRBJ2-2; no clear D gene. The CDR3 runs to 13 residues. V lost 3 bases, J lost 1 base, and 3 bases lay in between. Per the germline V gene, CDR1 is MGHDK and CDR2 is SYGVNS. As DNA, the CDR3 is TGTGCCAGCAGTGATATGAACACCGGGGAGCTGTTTTTT. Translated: CASSDMNTGELFF.